This record covers a single T cell receptor (beta chain). Antigen: not known. This sample stems from a study of Ad26.COV2.S vaccination and SARS-CoV-2 variants. Study results and limitations: Reportedly, spike-specific CD8+ and CD4+ T cell responses achieved substantial breadth once vaccination had taken place.

TCRdb keeps only in-frame clones here, not all; method: immunoSEQ multiplex PCR. The table lists around 450,000 clones, over 75% of them singletons, with 10% to 15% in the top ten. Documented treatment: about 20 received Ad26.COV2.S at low or high dose, single or two shots; roughly 5 received placebo; per-sample allocation not given. Sampling occurred on day 63 after the first vaccine or placebo injection. Germline V lookup: CDR1 SEHNR, CDR2 FQNEAQ (reference sequence). V was shortened by 1 base and J by 10 bases, with 8 bases between the two germline ends. The CDR3 loop spans 12 amino acids. This sequence was found in a person between 18 and 60 years old who received the Ad26.COV2.S COVID-19 vaccine or a placebo. This chain links TRBV7-9 with TRBJ2-1, with D possibly TRBD2 on 6 matching bases. This specimen was peripheral blood, taken in a trial of Ad26.COV2.S vaccine versus placebo. The CDR3 sequence: CASSLGTTEQFF. The CDR3 DNA is TGTGCCAGCAGCTTAGGGACTACAGAGCAGTTCTTC.